These T cell receptor beta chains were read from a single sample in a study of shared clonotypes between healthy human individuals. The data were produced by immunoSEQ multiplex PCR, yet TCRdb's version contains in-frame clones alone and is incomplete. The data hold about 960,000 clones, with about three quarters observed a single time. Sequenced input: memory CD4+ T cells sorted from blood. These receptors all stem from a young man in good health. The CDR3 runs from the conserved cysteine through the conserved F or W. Each record gives: J gene, V gene, clone size, D gene, CDR3 DNA, CDR3 protein. D genes are given only for firm matches. Some rows have no size entry. The others give once, few or many, or a class for an expanded clone.

J gene: TRBJ1-6; V gene: TRBV14; clone size: NA; D gene: TRBD1; CDR3 DNA: TGTGCCAGCAGCCCCTTTACAGGGGTTTCACCCCTCCACTTT; CDR3 protein: CASSPFTGVSPLHF
J gene: TRBJ2-5; V gene: TRBV6-1; clone size: NA; D gene: NA; CDR3 DNA: TGTGCCAGCAGTGAATCAGGGAAAGGGCGGGAGACCCAGTACTTC; CDR3 protein: CASSESGKGRETQYF
J gene: TRBJ1-1; V gene: TRBV6-1; clone size: NA; D gene: NA; CDR3 DNA: TGTGCCAGCAGCCGATCAGGGAACACTGAAGCTTTCTTT; CDR3 protein: CASSRSGNTEAFF
J gene: TRBJ2-5; V gene: TRBV9; clone size: few; D gene: TRBD2; CDR3 DNA: TGTGCCAGCAGCGTTGGCGGGAGGGGACAAGAGACCCAGTACTTC; CDR3 protein: CASSVGGRGQETQYF
J gene: TRBJ1-2; V gene: TRBV6-6; clone size: NA; D gene: NA; CDR3 DNA: TGTGCCAGCAGCCGGACAGCCGCTAACTATGGCTACACCTTC; CDR3 protein: CASSRTAANYGYTF
J gene: TRBJ2-1; V gene: TRBV7-9; clone size: NA; D gene: TRBD1; CDR3 DNA: TGTGCCAGCAGCCGAAACGAACGACAGGGTATCTACAATGAGCAGTTCTTC; CDR3 protein: CASSRNERQGIYNEQFF
J gene: TRBJ1-2; V gene: TRBV30; clone size: NA; D gene: NA; CDR3 DNA: TGTGCCTGGAGCGATTCGGGGGATCATGGCTACACCTTC; CDR3 protein: CAWSDSGDHGYTF
J gene: TRBJ1-1; V gene: TRBV11-1; clone size: NA; D gene: NA; CDR3 DNA: TGTGCCAGCAGCTTAGTGGCAGTGGGGGTTGAAGCTTTCTTT; CDR3 protein: CASSLVAVGVEAFF
J gene: TRBJ1-3; V gene: TRBV6-6; clone size: NA; D gene: NA; CDR3 DNA: TGTGCCAGCAGTTACTCTCCCATTTCTGGAAACACCATATATTTT; CDR3 protein: CASSYSPISGNTIYF
J gene: TRBJ2-5; V gene: TRBV18; clone size: NA; D gene: TRBD1; CDR3 DNA: TGTGCCAGCTCACCACAATGGGACAGCCAAGAGACCCAGTACTTC; CDR3 protein: CASSPQWDSQETQYF
J gene: TRBJ1-5; V gene: TRBV6-6; clone size: NA; D gene: NA; CDR3 DNA: TGTGCCAGCAGTTACGGAGATTATAGCAATCAGCCCCAGCATTTT; CDR3 protein: CASSYGDYSNQPQHF
J gene: TRBJ1-4; V gene: TRBV6-5; clone size: NA; D gene: NA; CDR3 DNA: TGTGCCAGCGGGGGGATGCGGGCAACTAATGAAAAACTGTTTTTT; CDR3 protein: CASGGMRATNEKLFF
J gene: TRBJ1-1; V gene: TRBV7-9; clone size: NA; D gene: NA; CDR3 DNA: TGTGCCAGCAGCTTAGGGGGGGCGGGCACTGAAGCTTTCTTT; CDR3 protein: CASSLGGAGTEAFF
J gene: TRBJ2-1; V gene: TRBV18; clone size: NA; D gene: NA; CDR3 DNA: TGTGCCAGCTCGCCGAACAATGAGCAGTTCTTC; CDR3 protein: CASSPNNEQFF
J gene: TRBJ1-4; V gene: TRBV9; clone size: NA; D gene: TRBD1; CDR3 DNA: TGTGCCAGCAGCGCGACAGGGGCTAATGAAAAACTGTTTTTT; CDR3 protein: CASSATGANEKLFF
J gene: TRBJ1-6; V gene: TRBV5-1; clone size: few; D gene: NA; CDR3 DNA: TGCGCCAGCAGCTTTGGGGATCCCTATAATTCACCCCTCCACTTT; CDR3 protein: CASSFGDPYNSPLHF
J gene: TRBJ1-2; V gene: TRBV2; clone size: NA; D gene: NA; CDR3 DNA: TGTGCCAGCGGTCAGGGGCGGCAGGATGGCTACACCTTC; CDR3 protein: CASGQGRQDGYTF
J gene: TRBJ1-1; V gene: TRBV11-2; clone size: NA; D gene: NA; CDR3 DNA: TGTGCCAGCAGCTTAGAGATCCGCCTTAGGAACACTGAAGCTTTCTTT; CDR3 protein: CASSLEIRLRNTEAFF
J gene: TRBJ2-7; V gene: TRBV6-5; clone size: NA; D gene: NA; CDR3 DNA: TGTGCCAGCAGTGAAGGTTACGAGCAGTACTTC; CDR3 protein: CASSEGYEQYF
J gene: TRBJ1-5; V gene: TRBV7-2; clone size: NA; D gene: NA; CDR3 DNA: TGTGCCAGCAGCTTAGAGTCGGCTAGCAATCAGCCCCAGCATTTT; CDR3 protein: CASSLESASNQPQHF
J gene: TRBJ2-2; V gene: TRBV29-1; clone size: NA; D gene: NA; CDR3 DNA: TGCAGCGTTGTTCGGGGGATCAACACCGGGGAGCTGTTTTTT; CDR3 protein: CSVVRGINTGELFF
J gene: TRBJ1-1; V gene: TRBV30; clone size: NA; D gene: TRBD1; CDR3 DNA: TGTGCCTGGAGTACCGGACAGGGGATAGATGAAGCTTTCTTT; CDR3 protein: CAWSTGQGIDEAFF
J gene: TRBJ1-5; V gene: TRBV6-5; clone size: NA; D gene: NA; CDR3 DNA: TGTGCCAGCAGTTACGGGTGGGGGGGCAATCAGCCCCAGCATTTT; CDR3 protein: CASSYGWGGNQPQHF
J gene: TRBJ1-1; V gene: TRBV29-1; clone size: few; D gene: TRBD1; CDR3 DNA: TGCAGCGCCAAAATGGGACAGCCCAACACTGAAGCTTTCTTT; CDR3 protein: CSAKMGQPNTEAFF
J gene: TRBJ2-7; V gene: TRBV5-1; clone size: once; D gene: TRBD1; CDR3 DNA: TGCGCCAGCAGCCCGCCGGGACAGGCCTACGAGCAGTACTTC; CDR3 protein: CASSPPGQAYEQYF
J gene: TRBJ2-6; V gene: TRBV7-9; clone size: few; D gene: TRBD1; CDR3 DNA: TGTGCCAGCAGCCAAGACAGGGTTAGCTCTGGGGCCAACGTCCTGACTTTC; CDR3 protein: CASSQDRVSSGANVLTF
J gene: TRBJ2-7; V gene: TRBV18; clone size: NA; D gene: TRBD2; CDR3 DNA: TGTGCCAGCTCACCACGGCTAGCGGATACTACCTACGAGCAGTACTTC; CDR3 protein: CASSPRLADTTYEQYF